One and the same sample provided the 13 T cell receptor beta chains below, sequenced in a study of blood T cells in healthy people across ages. Together with a sample-barcoded 5' primer, a J-beta primer mix was included in a second PCR lasting roughly 7 to 11 cycles. Each CDR3 protein gets one entry after TCRdb re-called the 5' RACE reads with MiXCR. The sample lists about 930,000 distinct CDR3 sequences, 25% to 35% occurring once. These same records also appear under a second study, on T cells of mothers and their children.

Sequenced material: blood. These receptors were taken from a woman aged 40 to 49 in good health.

As to this clonotype: The germline gene is not matched at one end of the junction; a read error may be the cause. The chain recombines TRBV7-7 with TRBJ2-1; either TRBD1 or TRBD2 may fit D (5 bases each). Looked up from germline, CDR1 is SSHAT and CDR2 is FNYEAQ (reference sequence). The CDR3 sequence is 13 residues long. CDR3 in amino acids: CASSQGRENEQFF. CDR3 DNA sequence: TGTGCTAGCAGCCAGGGCAGGGAGAATGAGCAGTTCTTC.

At least ten counts were recorded for this clonotype. The chain carries TRBV4-1 and TRBJ2-7; tentative D call: TRBD2 (6 bases). Deletions cut 4 bases from V and 5 bases from J, with 15 bases between. The CDR3 extends over 14 amino acids. Germline V CDR1 and CDR2: MGHRA, YSYEKL. The CDR3 sequence is CASSPSGGTDEQYF. The CDR3 region has the DNA TGCGCCAGCAGCCCCAGCGGAGGGACGGACGAGCAGTACTTC.

This clonotype was observed a few times. The V gene is TRBV9, the J gene TRBJ1-2; D ambiguous. Germline V gives CDR1 SGDLS, CDR2 YYNGEE. The length of the CDR3 is 15 residues. Trimming took 4 bases from V and 2 from J, leaving 15 bases between them. The CDR3 reads CASSRDPTRNYGYTF. CDR3 nucleotides: TGTGCCAGCAGCCGAGATCCGACGAGAAACTATGGCTACACCTTC.

The chain couples TRBV5-5 to TRBJ1-1; D remains unclear. V lost 6 bases, J lost 1 base, and 13 bases lay in between. The germline gives CDR1 SGHKS, CDR2 YYEKEE (reference sequence). CDR3 length: 14 residues. CDR3 DNA: TGTGCCAGCAACTTATATAGAGGGAACACTGAAGCTTTCTTT. Amino acid sequence: CASNLYRGNTEAFF.

This clonotype was detected many times. V and J are TRBV7-2 and TRBJ2-7, with 8 bases identical to TRBD1. The CDR3 consists of 15 residues. Per the germline V gene, CDR1 is SGHTA and CDR2 is FQGNSA. The V gene end was trimmed by 2 bases and the J gene end by 2 bases; junction bases not matched to a gene: 5. The CDR3: CASSLLLQGAYEQYF. The CDR3 bases are TGTGCCAGCAGCTTATTGTTACAGGGGGCCTACGAGCAGTACTTC. Complete variable domain (other parts from reference TRBV7-2 and TRBJ2-7): GAGVSQSPSNKVTEKGKDVELRCDPISGHTALYWYRQSLGQGLEFLIYFQGNSAPDKSGLPSDRFSAERTGGSVSTLTIQRTQQEDSAVYLCASSLLLQGAYEQYFGPGTRLTVT.

This clonotype showed up many times. The gene calls are TRBV5-1 and TRBJ2-3; the D is unclear. CDR3 length equals 15 residues. Per germline, CDR1 SGHRS and CDR2 YFSETQ. V was clipped by 0 bases and J by 0 bases, with 8 bases between them. CDR3 sequence: CASSLGRPSTDTQYF. The CDR3 DNA reads TGCGCCAGCAGCTTGGGACGGCCTAGCACAGATACGCAGTATTTT.

The gene calls are TRBV29-1 and TRBJ2-3, with 9 bases identical to TRBD1. With V trimmed by 4 bases and J by 2 bases, 13 bases remained unmatched. The length of the CDR3 is 17 residues. Germline V gene sequence: CDR1 SQVTM, CDR2 ANQGSEA. CDR3 loop: CSVVPFSGTGTTDTQYF. In DNA, the CDR3 is TGCAGCGTTGTCCCCTTTTCAGGGACAGGGACCACAGATACGCAGTATTTT.

The chain couples TRBV21-1 to TRBJ2-7; the D call in the table, TRBD1, was not verified against the DNA. TRBV21-1 is tagged as a pseudogene. This CDR3 is 19 amino acids long. CDR3: CASSKSGTGPFSLPYEQYF. The DNA for the CDR3 is TGTGCCAGCAGCAAAAGTGGGACAGGGCCCTTCTCTCTCCCCTACGAGCAGTACTTC.

In nucleotides, the CDR3 is TGTGCCAGCTCACCGGACAGGGGGCATGCTTTCTTT. It translates to CASSPDRGHAFF. The chain uses TRBV18 and TRBJ1-1; 11 bases are shared with TRBD1. This CDR3 region has 12 residues. The V gene's germline CDR1 is KGHSH and CDR2 LQKENI. Unmatched junction bases numbered 2, after V lost 3 bases and J lost 11 bases.

The chain's CDR3 is CASSQAPAGGYNEQFF. The DNA for the CDR3 is TGCGCCAGCAGCCAGGCCCCGGCGGGGGGCTACAATGAGCAGTTCTTC. The chain carries TRBV4-3 and TRBJ2-1, with TRBD2 identical over 8 bases. Germline-derived CDR1 and CDR2 are LGHNA and YSLEER. J gave up 3 bases and V 3 bases, and 7 bases lay outside the gene matches. The CDR3 has 16 amino acids.

V is TRBV5-1 and J is TRBJ2-2; D ambiguous. This CDR3 contains 14 residues. Between the trimmed V and J ends, which lost 7 bases and 3 bases, there was a span of 13 bases. Germline V gives CDR1 SGHRS, CDR2 YFSETQ. The CDR3 region is CASAARTDTGELFF. The CDR3, as DNA: TGCGCCAGCGCGGCACGAACGGACACCGGGGAGCTGTTTTTT. The whole variable domain, filled in from reference TRBV5-1 and TRBJ2-2, reads KAGVTQTPRYLIKTRGQQVTLSCSPISGHRSVSWYQQTPGQGLQFLFEYFSETQRNKGNFPGRFSGRQFSNSRSEMNVSTLELGDSALYLCASAARTDTGELFFGEGSRLTVL.

With respect to this clonotype: A much larger clone sits a single nucleotide away, making a read error possible. The chain joins TRBV7-9 to TRBJ2-1; 9 nucleotides align to TRBD2. Germline CDR1 and CDR2: SEHNR and FQNEAQ (reference sequence). The length of the CDR3 is 15 residues. The CDR3 region has the DNA TGTGCCAGCAGTTATTACGCGGGGGGGCGGAATGAGCAGTTATTC. Translated, it gives CASSYYAGGRNEQLF.

This clonotype was seen at least ten times. The V and J genes are TRBV9 and TRBJ2-3; TRBD1 is a possible D gene (6 bases). Germline loops: CDR1 SGDLS, CDR2 YYNGEE. With 3 bases removed from V and 0 bases from J, the gap between germline ends came to 17 bases. The CDR3 is 17 residues long. As DNA, the CDR3 is TGTGCCAGCAGCGCATTGACAGGCGCCTCTAGCACAGATACGCAGTATTTT. This sequence encodes CASSALTGASSTDTQYF. Based on the CDR3 plus reference TRBV9 and TRBJ2-3, the full variable domain is DSGVTQTPKHLITATGQRVTLRCSPRSGDLSVYWYQQSLDQGLQFLIQYYNGEERAKGNILERFSAQQFPDLHSELNLSSLELGDSALYFCASSALTGASSTDTQYFGPGTRLTVL.